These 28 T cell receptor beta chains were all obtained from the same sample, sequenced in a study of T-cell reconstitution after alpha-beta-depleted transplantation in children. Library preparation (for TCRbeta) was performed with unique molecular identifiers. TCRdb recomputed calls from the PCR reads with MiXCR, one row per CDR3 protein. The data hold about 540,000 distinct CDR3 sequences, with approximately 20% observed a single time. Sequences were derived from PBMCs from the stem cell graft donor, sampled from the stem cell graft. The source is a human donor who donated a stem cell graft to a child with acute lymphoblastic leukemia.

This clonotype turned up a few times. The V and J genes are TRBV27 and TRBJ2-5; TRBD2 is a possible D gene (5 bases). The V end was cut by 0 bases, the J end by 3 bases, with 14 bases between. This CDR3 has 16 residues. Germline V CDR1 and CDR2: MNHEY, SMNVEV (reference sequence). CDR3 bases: TGTGCCAGCAGTTTATCGGTGCGGGCGGCTAAAGAGACCCAGTACTTC. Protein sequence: CASSLSVRAAKETQYF.

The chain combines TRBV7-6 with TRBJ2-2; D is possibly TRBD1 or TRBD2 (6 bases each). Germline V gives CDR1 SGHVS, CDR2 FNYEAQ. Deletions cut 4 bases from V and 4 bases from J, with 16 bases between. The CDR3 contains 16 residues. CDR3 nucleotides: TGTGCCAGCAGCTCTCCCGGGACGGGGGCCACCGGGGAGCTGTTTTTT. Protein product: CASSSPGTGATGELFF.

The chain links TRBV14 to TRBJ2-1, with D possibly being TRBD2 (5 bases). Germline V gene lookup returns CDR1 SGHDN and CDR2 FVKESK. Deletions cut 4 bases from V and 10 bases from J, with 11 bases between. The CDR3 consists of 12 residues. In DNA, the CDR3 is TGTGCCAGCAGCCGACGGCGCGGGGAGCAGTTCTTC. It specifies CASSRRRGEQFF.

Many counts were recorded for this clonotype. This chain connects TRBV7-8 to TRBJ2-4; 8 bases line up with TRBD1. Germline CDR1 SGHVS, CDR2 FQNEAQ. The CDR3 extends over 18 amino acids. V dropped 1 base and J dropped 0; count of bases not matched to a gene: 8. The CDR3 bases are TGTGCCAGCAGCTTAGAGCCTGGACAGGGATTAGCCAAAAACATTCAGTACTTC. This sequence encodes CASSLEPGQGLAKNIQYF. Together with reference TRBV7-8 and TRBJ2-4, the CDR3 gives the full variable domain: GAGVSQSPRYKVAKRGQDVALRCDPISGHVSLFWYQQALGQGPEFLTYFQNEAQLDKSGLPSDRFFAERPEGSVSTLKIQRTQQEDSAVYLCASSLEPGQGLAKNIQYFGAGTRLSVL.

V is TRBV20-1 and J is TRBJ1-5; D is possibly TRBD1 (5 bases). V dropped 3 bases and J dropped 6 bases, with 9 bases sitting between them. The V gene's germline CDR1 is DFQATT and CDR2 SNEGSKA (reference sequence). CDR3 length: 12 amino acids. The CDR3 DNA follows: TGCAGTGCTAGCAGGGTGGGTCAGCCCCAGCATTTT. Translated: CSASRVGQPQHF.

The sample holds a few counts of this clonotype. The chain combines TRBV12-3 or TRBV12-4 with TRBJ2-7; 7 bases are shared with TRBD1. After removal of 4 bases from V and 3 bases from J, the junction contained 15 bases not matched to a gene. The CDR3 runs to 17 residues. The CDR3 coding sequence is TGTGCCAGCAGTTCCCCAACCTCAGGGGGAGATTACTACGAGCAGTACTTC. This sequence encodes CASSSPTSGGDYYEQYF.

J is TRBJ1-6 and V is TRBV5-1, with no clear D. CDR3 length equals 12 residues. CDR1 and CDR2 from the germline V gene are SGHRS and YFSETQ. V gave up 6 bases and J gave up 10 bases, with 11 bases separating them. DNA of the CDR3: TGCGCCAGCACCCCTACCGACTCACCCCTCCACTTT. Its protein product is CASTPTDSPLHF.

CDR3 sequence reads: CASSFGPGHEQFF. For the CDR3, the DNA is TGCGCCAGCAGCTTTGGTCCAGGGCATGAGCAGTTCTTC. The chain carries TRBV5-1 and TRBJ2-1, with D maybe TRBD1 (5 bases). The CDR3 runs 13 residues. CDR1 and CDR2 from the germline V gene are SGHRS and YFSETQ. V dropped 2 bases and J dropped 8 bases, with 11 bases sitting between them.

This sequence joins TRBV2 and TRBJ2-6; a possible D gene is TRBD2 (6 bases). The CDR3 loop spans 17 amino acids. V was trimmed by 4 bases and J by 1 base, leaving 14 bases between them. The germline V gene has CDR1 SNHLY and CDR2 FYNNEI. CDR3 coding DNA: TGTGCCAGCAGTGTGGATAACGCGGGGTCTGGGGCCAACGTCCTGACTTTC. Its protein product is CASSVDNAGSGANVLTF. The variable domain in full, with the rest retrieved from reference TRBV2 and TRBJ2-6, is EPEVTQTPSHQVTQMGQEVILRCVPISNHLYFYWYRQILGQKVEFLVSFYNNEISEKSEIFDDQFSVERPDGSNFTLKIRSTKLEDSAMYFCASSVDNAGSGANVLTFGAGSRLTVL.

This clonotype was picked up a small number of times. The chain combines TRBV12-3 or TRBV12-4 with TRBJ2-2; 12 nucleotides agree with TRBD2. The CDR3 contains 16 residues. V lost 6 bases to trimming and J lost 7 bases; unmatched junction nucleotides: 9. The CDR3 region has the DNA TGTGCCAGCAGGCCGACTAGCGGGAGACACAGCGGGGAGCTGTTTTTT. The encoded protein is CASRPTSGRHSGELFF.

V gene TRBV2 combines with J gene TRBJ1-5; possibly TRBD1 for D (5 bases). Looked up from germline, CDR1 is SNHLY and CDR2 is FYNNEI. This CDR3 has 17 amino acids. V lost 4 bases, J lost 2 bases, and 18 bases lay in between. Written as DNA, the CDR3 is TGTGCCAGCAGTGCCTATGGGGGGGGGTATGGCAATCAGCCCCAGCATTTT. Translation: CASSAYGGGYGNQPQHF.

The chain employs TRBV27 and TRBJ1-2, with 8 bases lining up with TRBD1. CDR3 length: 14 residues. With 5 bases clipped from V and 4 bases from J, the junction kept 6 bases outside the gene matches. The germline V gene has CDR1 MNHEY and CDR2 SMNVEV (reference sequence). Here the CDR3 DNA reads TGTGCCAGCAGTACAGGGGGGGTAGGCTATGGCTACACCTTC. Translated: CASSTGGVGYGYTF.

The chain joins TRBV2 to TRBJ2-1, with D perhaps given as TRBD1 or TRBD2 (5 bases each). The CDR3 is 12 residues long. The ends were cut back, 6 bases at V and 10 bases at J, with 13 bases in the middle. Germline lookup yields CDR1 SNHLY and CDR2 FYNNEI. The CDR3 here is CASRVGVAEQFF. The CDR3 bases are TGTGCCAGCAGGGTGGGGGTTGCGGAGCAGTTCTTC.

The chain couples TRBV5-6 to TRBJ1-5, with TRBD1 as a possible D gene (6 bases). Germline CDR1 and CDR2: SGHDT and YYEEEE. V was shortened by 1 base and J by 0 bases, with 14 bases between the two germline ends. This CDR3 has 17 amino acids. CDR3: CASSLNPGHFSNQPQHF. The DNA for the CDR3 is TGTGCCAGCAGCTTGAATCCGGGACACTTTAGCAATCAGCCCCAGCATTTT. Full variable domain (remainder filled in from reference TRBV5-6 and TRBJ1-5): DAGVTQSPTHLIKTRGQQVTLRCSPKSGHDTVSWYQQALGQGPQFIFQYYEEEERQRGNFPDRFSGHQFPNYSSELNVNALLLGDSALYLCASSLNPGHFSNQPQHFGDGTRLSIL.

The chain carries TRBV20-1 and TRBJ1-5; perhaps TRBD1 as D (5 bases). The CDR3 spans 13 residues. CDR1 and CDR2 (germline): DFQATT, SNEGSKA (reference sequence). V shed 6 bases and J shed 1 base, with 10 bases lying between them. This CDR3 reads CSATRGSNQPQHF. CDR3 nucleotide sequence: TGCAGTGCCACCCGGGGGAGCAATCAGCCCCAGCATTTT.

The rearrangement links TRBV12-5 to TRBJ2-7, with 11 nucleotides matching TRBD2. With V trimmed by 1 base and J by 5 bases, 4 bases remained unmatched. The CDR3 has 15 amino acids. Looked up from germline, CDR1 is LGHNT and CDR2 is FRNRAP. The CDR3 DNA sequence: TGTGCTAGTGGTTTGGCGATAGCGGGAGGGGACGAGCAGTACTTC. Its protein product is CASGLAIAGGDEQYF.

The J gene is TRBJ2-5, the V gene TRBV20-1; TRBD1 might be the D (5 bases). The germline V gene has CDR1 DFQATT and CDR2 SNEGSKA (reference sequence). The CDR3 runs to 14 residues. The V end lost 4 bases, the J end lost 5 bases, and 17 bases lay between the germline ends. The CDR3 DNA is TGCAGTGCTATAAGTGGGCAGGGTGGGGAGACCCAGTACTTC. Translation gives CSAISGQGGETQYF.

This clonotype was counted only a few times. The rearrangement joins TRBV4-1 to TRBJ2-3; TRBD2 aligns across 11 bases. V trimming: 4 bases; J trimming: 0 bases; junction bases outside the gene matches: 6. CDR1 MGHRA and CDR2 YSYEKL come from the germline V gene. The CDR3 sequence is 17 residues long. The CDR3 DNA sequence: TGCGCCAGCAGCCGAGTAGCGGGAGGGGGCAGCACAGATACGCAGTATTTT. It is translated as CASSRVAGGGSTDTQYF.

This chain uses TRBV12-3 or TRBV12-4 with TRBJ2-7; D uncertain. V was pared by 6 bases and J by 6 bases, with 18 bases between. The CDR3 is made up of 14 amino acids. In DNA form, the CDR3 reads TGTGCCAGCAGCCTTCGGGTAGGGTGGCGCGAGCAGTACTTC. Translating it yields CASSLRVGWREQYF.

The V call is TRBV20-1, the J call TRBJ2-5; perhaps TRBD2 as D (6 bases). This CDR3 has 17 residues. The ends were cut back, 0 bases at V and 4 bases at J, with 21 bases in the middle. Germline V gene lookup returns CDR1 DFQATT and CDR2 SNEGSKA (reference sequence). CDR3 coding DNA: TGCAGTGCTAGAGATCAGTCCGGGGGTGGTGGGGGAGAGACCCAGTACTTC. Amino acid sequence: CSARDQSGGGGGETQYF.

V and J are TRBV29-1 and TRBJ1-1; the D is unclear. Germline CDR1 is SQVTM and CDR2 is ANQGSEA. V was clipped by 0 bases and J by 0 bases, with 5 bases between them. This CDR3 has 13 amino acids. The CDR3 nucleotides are TGCAGCGTTGAAGACAGAATGAACACTGAAGCTTTCTTT. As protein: CSVEDRMNTEAFF.

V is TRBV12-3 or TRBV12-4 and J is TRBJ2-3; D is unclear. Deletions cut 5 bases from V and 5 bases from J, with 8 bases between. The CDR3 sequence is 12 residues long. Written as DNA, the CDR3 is TGTGCCAGCAGTCCCAAAATAGATACGCAGTATTTT. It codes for CASSPKIDTQYF.

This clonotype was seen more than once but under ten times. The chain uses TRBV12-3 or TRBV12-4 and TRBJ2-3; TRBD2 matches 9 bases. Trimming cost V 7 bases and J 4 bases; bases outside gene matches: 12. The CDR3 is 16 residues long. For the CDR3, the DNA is TGTGCCAGCACCGCCTGGCGGGAGGGCCCTGCAGATACGCAGTATTTT. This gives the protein CASTAWREGPADTQYF.

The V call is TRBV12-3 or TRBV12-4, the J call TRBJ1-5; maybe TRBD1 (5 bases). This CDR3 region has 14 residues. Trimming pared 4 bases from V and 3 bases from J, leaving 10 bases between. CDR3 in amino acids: CASSYGAFNQPQHF. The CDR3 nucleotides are TGTGCCAGCAGTTATGGGGCATTCAATCAGCCCCAGCATTTT.

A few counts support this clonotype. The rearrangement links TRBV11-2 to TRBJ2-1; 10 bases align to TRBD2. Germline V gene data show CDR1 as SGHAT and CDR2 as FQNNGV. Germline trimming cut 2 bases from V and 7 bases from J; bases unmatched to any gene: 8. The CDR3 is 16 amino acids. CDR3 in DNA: TGTGCCAGCAGCTTATGGCTAGCGGGAGCGGGGAATGAGCAGTTCTTC. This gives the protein CASSLWLAGAGNEQFF. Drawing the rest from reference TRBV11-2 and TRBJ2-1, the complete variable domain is EAGVAQSPRYKIIEKRQSVAFWCNPISGHATLYWYQQILGQGPKLLIQFQNNGVVDDSQLPKDRFSAERLKGVDSTLKIQPAKLEDSAVYLCASSLWLAGAGNEQFFGPGTRLTVL.

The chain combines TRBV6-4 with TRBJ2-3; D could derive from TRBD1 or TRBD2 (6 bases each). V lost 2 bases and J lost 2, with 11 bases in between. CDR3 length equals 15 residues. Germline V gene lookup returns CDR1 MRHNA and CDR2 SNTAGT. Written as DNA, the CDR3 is TGTGCCAGCAGTGACCCGGGGGCGTCCACAGATACGCAGTATTTT. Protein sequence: CASSDPGASTDTQYF.

CDR3 DNA sequence: TGTGCCAGCAATTTGGGGACAGGGGGTTACAATGAGCAGTTCTTC. It specifies CASNLGTGGYNEQFF. The chain links TRBV27 to TRBJ2-1; TRBD1 matches at 11 bases. V gave up 7 bases and J gave up 4 bases; unmatched junction bases: 6. Per the germline V gene, CDR1 is MNHEY and CDR2 is SMNVEV (reference sequence). This CDR3 comprises 15 residues.

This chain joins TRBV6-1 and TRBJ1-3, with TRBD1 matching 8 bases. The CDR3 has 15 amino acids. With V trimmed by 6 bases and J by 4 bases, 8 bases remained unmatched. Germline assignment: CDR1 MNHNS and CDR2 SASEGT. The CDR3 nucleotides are TGTGCCAGCAGCCCCAGGGGGCGGGGAGGAAACACCATATATTTT. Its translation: CASSPRGRGGNTIYF.